This T cell receptor (beta chain) originates from a study of Ad26.COV2.S vaccination and SARS-CoV-2 variants. Study-wide context: The authors gave Ad26.COV2.S intramuscularly, either once or twice 56 days apart. Whole-study results and caveats: Vaccine and placebo groups showed comparable non-spike TCR breadth.

V lost 0 bases and J lost 8; bases outside the gene matches: 10. CDR3 length: 16 amino acids. In germline, CDR1 is MNHEY, CDR2 SVGAGI. As to this clone: What it binds is unknown.

Method: immunoSEQ multiplex PCR; TCRdb's copy keeps in-frame clones and lacks some. The table includes hundreds of thousands of clones, roughly 87% detected once. The treatment was: some 19 received Ad26.COV2.S at low or high dose, single or two shots; 5 received placebo; per-sample allocation not given. Vaccine and placebo recipients were sampled on day 63 after the first injection. The origin of this receptor is a person aged 18-65 years who received the Ad26.COV2.S COVID-19 vaccine or a placebo. The chain uses TRBV6-5 and TRBJ2-4, with 7 bases identical to TRBD2. The specimen comprised peripheral blood, sampled in a trial of Ad26.COV2.S vaccine versus placebo. CDR3 nucleotide sequence: TGTGCCAGCAGTTACTCGAATACTTTTGGGGGGGACATTCAGTACTTC. Translation: CASSYSNTFGGDIQYF.